A single sample gave rise to the 6 T cell receptor beta chains below, sequenced in a study of cytomegalovirus exposure and HLA in healthy donors. The primer mix had 60 Vbeta and 13 Jbeta primers. Method: immunoSEQ multiplex PCR; TCRdb's copy keeps in-frame clones and lacks some. The table lists around 130,000 clones, 75% to 90% of them singletons. Sequenced material: PBMCs. The receptors stem from a middle-aged man in good health and CMV-seronegative.

As for this clone: At one boundary the junction diverges from the germline segment, which might be a read error. This sequence joins TRBV19 and TRBJ2-3; 9 nucleotides line up with TRBD1. CDR3 length equals 15 residues. The V gene's germline CDR1 is LNHDA and CDR2 SQIVND (reference sequence). CDR3 in DNA: TGTGCCAGTAGAATAGGGGACAGGGTAGAAGATACGCAGTATTTT. Translated, it gives CASRIGDRVEDTQYF.

This clone was detected only once. This rearrangement joins TRBV4-2 to TRBJ1-5; D is unclear. V was cut by 0 bases and J by 7 bases, with 7 bases left in between. The CDR3 is made up of 13 amino acids. CDR1 LGHNA and CDR2 YNFKEQ come from the germline V gene. CDR3 residues: CASSQDQQQPQHF. In nucleotides, the CDR3 is TGTGCCAGCAGCCAAGATCAACAGCAGCCCCAGCATTTT.

The chain couples TRBV14 to TRBJ2-7; D gene uncertain. With 5 bases removed from V and 4 bases from J, the gap between germline ends came to 9 bases. This CDR3 is 12 amino acids long. Germline loops: CDR1 SGHDN, CDR2 FVKESK. Here the CDR3 DNA reads TGTGCCAGCAGCTTCCTAAAGTACGAGCAGTACTTC. It is translated as CASSFLKYEQYF.

The V call is TRBV15, the J call TRBJ2-1; perhaps TRBD2 as D (5 bases). The V end was cut by 6 bases, the J end by 7 bases, with 16 bases between. The CDR3 runs to 14 residues. The V gene's germline CDR1 is LNHNV and CDR2 YYDKDF (reference sequence). Here the CDR3 DNA reads TGTGCCACCAGAACCAGCGGAGCCCCTAATGAGCAGTTCTTC. It specifies CATRTSGAPNEQFF.

The V call is TRBV9, the J call TRBJ1-3, with 7 bases identical to TRBD1. CDR1 SGDLS and CDR2 YYNGEE come from the germline V gene. This CDR3 region has 16 residues. Germline trimming cut 4 bases from V and 0 bases from J; bases unmatched to any gene: 7. The CDR3 nucleotides are TGTGCCAGCAGCCCCCGACAGGGCAACTCTGGAAACACCATATATTTT. This codes for CASSPRQGNSGNTIYF.

To note about this clone: Other nucleotide sequences from this sample produce the same CDR3. The chain carries TRBV6-1 and TRBJ2-7; 10 bases are a match to TRBD1. This CDR3 comprises 13 residues. V was pared by 7 bases and J by 3 bases, with 3 bases of the junction left unmatched. Germline loops: CDR1 MNHNS, CDR2 SASEGT. The CDR3 loop reads CASKRDRGYEQYF. Here the CDR3 DNA reads TGTGCCAGCAAACGGGACAGGGGCTACGAGCAGTACTTC.